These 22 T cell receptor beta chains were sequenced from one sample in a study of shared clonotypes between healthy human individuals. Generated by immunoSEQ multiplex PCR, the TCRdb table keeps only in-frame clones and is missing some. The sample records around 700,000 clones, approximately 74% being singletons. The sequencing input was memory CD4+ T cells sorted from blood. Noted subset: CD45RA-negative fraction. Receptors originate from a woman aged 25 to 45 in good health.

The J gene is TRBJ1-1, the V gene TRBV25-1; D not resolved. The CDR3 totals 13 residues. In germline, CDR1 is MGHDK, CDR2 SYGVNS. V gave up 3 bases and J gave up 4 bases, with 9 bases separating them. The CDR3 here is CASSDRRSTEAFF. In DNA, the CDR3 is TGTGCCAGCAGTGACCGGCGGAGCACTGAAGCTTTCTTT.

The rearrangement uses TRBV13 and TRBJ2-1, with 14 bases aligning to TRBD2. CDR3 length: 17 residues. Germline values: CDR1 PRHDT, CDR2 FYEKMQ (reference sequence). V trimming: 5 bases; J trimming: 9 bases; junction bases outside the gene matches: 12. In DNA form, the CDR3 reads TGTGCCAGCAGCCCCCGCCCGGGACTAGCGGGAGCAGGTGAGCAGTTCTTC. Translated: CASSPRPGLAGAGEQFF.

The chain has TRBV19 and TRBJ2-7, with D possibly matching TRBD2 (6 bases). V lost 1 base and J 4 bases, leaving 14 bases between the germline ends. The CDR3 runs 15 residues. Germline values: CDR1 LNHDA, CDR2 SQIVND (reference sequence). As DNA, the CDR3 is TGTGCCAGTAGTATAGGCTGGACTACCGGATACGAGCAGTACTTC. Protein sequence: CASSIGWTTGYEQYF.

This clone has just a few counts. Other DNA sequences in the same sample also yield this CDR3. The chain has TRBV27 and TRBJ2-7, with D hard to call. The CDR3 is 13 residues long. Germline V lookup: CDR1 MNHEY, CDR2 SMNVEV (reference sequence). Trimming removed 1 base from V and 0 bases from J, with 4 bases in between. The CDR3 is CASSLYGSYEQYF. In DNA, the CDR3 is TGTGCCAGCAGTTTATACGGCTCCTACGAGCAGTACTTC.

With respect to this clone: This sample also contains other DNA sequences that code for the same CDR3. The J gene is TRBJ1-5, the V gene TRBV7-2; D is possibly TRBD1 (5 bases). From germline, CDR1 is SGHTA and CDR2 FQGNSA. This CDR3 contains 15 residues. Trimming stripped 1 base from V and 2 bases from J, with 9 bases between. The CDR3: CASSLGGAGNQPQHF. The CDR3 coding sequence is TGTGCCAGCAGCTTAGGCGGGGCCGGCAATCAGCCCCAGCATTTT.

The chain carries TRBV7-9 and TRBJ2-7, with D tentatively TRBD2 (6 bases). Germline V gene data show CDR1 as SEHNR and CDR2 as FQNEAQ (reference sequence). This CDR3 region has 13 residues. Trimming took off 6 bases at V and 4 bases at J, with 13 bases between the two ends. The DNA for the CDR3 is TGTGCCAGCAGTGCGGGACCGCTGTACGAGCAGTACTTC. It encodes CASSAGPLYEQYF. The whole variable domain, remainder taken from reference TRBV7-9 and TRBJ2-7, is DTGVSQNPRHKITKRGQNVTFRCDPISEHNRLYWYRQTLGQGPEFLTYFQNEAQLEKSRLLSDRFSAERPKGSFSTLEIQRTEQGDSAMYLCASSAGPLYEQYFGPGTRLTVT.

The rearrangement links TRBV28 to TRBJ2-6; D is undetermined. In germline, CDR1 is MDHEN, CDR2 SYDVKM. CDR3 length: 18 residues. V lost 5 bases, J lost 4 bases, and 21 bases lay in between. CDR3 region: CASSPRSVRRSGANVLTF. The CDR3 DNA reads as TGTGCCAGCAGTCCCCGGTCGGTGAGGCGTTCAGGGGCCAACGTCCTGACTTTC.

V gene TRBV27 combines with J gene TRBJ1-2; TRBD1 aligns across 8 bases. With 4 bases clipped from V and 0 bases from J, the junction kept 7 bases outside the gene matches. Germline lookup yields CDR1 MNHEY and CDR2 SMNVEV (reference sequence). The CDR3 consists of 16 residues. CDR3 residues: CASSSTGVLANYGYTF. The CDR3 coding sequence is TGTGCCAGCAGTTCGACAGGGGTGTTGGCTAACTATGGCTACACCTTC.

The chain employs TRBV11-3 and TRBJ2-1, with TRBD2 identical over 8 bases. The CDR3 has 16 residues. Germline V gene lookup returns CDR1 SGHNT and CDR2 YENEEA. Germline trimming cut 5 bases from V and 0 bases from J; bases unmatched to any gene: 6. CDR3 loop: CASSRAGGGSYNEQFF. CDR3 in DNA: TGTGCCAGCAGCCGGGCGGGGGGCGGCTCCTACAATGAGCAGTTCTTC.

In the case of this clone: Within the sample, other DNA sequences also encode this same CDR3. CDR3 sequence: CASSQGQGSYNEQFF. Written as DNA, the CDR3 is TGCGCCAGCAGCCAAGGACAGGGGTCTTACAATGAGCAGTTCTTC. The chain recombines TRBV4-1 with TRBJ2-1; 8 bases match TRBD1. Trimming removed 1 base from V and 4 bases from J; junction bases left unmatched: 3. From germline, CDR1 is MGHRA and CDR2 YSYEKL. This CDR3 has 15 amino acids.

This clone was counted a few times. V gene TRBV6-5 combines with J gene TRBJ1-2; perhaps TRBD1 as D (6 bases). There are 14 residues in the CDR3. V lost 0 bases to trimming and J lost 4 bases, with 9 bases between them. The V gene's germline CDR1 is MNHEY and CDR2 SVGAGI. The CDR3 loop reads CASSYSRGSYGYTF. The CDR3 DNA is TGTGCCAGCAGTTACTCGAGGGGGAGCTATGGCTACACCTTC.

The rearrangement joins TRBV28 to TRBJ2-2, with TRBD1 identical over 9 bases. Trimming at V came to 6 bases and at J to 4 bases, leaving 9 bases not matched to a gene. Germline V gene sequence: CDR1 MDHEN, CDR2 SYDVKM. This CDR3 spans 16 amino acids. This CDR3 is CASSSPGTGPTGELFF. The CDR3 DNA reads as TGTGCCAGCAGCTCCCCCGGGACAGGGCCCACCGGGGAGCTGTTTTTT. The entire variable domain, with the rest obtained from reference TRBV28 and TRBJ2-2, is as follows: DVKVTQSSRYLVKRTGEKVFLECVQDMDHENMFWYRQDPGLGLRLIYFSYDVKMKEKGDIPEGYSVSREKKERFSLILESASTNQTSMYLCASSSPGTGPTGELFFGEGSRLTVL.

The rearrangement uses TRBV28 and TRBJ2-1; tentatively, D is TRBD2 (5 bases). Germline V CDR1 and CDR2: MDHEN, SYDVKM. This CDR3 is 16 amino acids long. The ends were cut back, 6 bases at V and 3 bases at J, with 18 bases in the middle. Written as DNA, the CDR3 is TGTGCCAGCAGCAAAATGGAACTAGTAGGCTACAATGAGCAGTTCTTC. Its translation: CASSKMELVGYNEQFF.

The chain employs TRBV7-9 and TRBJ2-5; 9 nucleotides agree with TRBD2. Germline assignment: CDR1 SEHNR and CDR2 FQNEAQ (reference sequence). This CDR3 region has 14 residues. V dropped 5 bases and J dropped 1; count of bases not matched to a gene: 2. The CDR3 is CASSQTSGQETQYF. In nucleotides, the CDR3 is TGTGCCAGCAGCCAGACTAGCGGCCAAGAGACCCAGTACTTC.

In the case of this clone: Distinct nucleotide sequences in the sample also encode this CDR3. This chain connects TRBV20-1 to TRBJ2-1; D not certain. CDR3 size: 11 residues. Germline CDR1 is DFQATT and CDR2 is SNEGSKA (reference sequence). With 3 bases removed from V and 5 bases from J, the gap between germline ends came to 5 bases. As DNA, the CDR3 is TGCAGTGCTAGGAATAACAATGAGCAGTTCTTC. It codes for CSARNNNEQFF.

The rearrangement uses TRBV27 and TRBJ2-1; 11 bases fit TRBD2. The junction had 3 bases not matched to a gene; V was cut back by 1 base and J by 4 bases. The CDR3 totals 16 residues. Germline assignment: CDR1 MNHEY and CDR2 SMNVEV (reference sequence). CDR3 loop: CASSLFVAGGYNEQFF. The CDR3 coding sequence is TGTGCCAGCAGTTTATTTGTAGCGGGAGGGTACAATGAGCAGTTCTTC.

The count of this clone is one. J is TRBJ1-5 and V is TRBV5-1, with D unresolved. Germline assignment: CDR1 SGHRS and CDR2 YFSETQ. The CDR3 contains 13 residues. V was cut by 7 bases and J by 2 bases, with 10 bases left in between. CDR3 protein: CASPSDGNQPQHF. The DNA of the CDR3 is TGCGCCAGCCCCTCGGATGGCAATCAGCCCCAGCATTTT.

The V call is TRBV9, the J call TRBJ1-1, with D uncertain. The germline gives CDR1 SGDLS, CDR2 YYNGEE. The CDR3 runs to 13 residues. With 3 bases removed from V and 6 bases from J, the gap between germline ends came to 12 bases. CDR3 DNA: TGTGCCAGCAGCGCCCGGGCGGGAGCTGAAGCTTTCTTT. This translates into CASSARAGAEAFF.

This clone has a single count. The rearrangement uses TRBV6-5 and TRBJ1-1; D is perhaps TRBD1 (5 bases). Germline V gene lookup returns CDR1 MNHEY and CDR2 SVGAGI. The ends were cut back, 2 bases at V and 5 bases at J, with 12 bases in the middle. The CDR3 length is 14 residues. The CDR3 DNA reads TGTGCCAGCAGTTACACCCAAGAGGGGACTGAAGCTTTCTTT. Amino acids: CASSYTQEGTEAFF.

CDR3 amino acids: CASSLQYLSADNTEAFF. In DNA, the CDR3 is TGCGCCAGCAGCTTGCAGTATCTTTCGGCGGATAACACTGAAGCTTTCTTT. The chain has TRBV5-1 and TRBJ1-1; D ambiguous. The germline V gene encodes CDR1 SGHRS and CDR2 YFSETQ. CDR3 size: 17 residues. V gave up 1 base and J gave up 2 bases, with 18 bases separating them. The full variable domain, its missing parts supplied by reference TRBV5-1 and TRBJ1-1, is KAGVTQTPRYLIKTRGQQVTLSCSPISGHRSVSWYQQTPGQGLQFLFEYFSETQRNKGNFPGRFSGRQFSNSRSEMNVSTLELGDSALYLCASSLQYLSADNTEAFFGQGTRLTVV.

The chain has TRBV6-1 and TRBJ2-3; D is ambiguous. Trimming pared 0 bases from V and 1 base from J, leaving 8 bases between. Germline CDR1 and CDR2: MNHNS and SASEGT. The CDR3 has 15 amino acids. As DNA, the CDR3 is TGTGCCAGCAGTGAAGCTTCCGGACGCACAGATACGCAGTATTTT. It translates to CASSEASGRTDTQYF.

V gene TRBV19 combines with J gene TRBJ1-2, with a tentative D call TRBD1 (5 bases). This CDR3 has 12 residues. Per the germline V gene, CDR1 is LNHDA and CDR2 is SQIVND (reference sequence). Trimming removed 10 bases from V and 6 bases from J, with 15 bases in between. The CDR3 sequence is CATDGRVHGYTF. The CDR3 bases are TGTGCCACCGACGGCAGGGTCCATGGCTACACCTTC.